This T cell receptor beta chain was captured in a study of T cell responses to AZD1222 COVID-19 vaccine (TCRdb year 2021). Study-wide context: AZD1222 recipients given second doses at about 4 weeks or at about 12 weeks were pooled, since spike-specific TCR depth and breadth were not found to differ between the two schedules. Trial participants were enrolled by age into 18-55, 56-69 and 70-plus year subgroups, with around 140, 26 and 57 TCR-sequenced participants respectively. A total of approximately 240 trial participants underwent TCR sequencing, of whom more than 200 had received two doses of AZD1222 and some 25 had received two doses of the MenACWY control vaccine.

From cysteine to phenylalanine, the CDR3 is 15 amino acids long. The retained sequence is limited to the CDR3, 45 bases, with the frame set at the first base. The V and J ends are trimmed by 4 bases and 3 bases, leaving 16 bases between them. According to the germline V gene, CDR1 reads SGHRS and CDR2 reads YFSETQ. Summary of the overall study and its limitations: Most participants were white British and females outnumbered males, and the authors suggested that clonal diversity may have been underestimated. Conclusions about previously exposed vaccinees were limited because only six AZD1222 recipients were SARS-CoV-2 seropositive at baseline. Because no day 14 peak-response samples were available, repertoires were characterized only after the peak T cell response. The whole spike protein was spanned by vaccine-associated CD4 TCRs, and dominant responses were seen in regions 160-218 and 743-854. Spike-specific TCR breadth and depth rose significantly after two AZD1222 doses compared with day 0 and with MenACWY recipients. Nearly half of unique spike-specific TCRs reportedly recognized epitopes outside regions mutated in the B.1.351 and B.1.1.7 variants. The 56-69-year group was small, and its depth increase did not reach significance, likely because of low power.

Details on this clone: The antigen it binds to is not known. Base-call qualities are not available, and no considerably larger clone is one nucleotide away.

The CDR3 regions of human TCRbeta chains were subjected to immunosequencing. For the original study's pipeline: Repertoire TCRs were checked for matches against a reference library of SARS-CoV-2-specific TCRs that had been generated using the MIRA antigen-specificity platform. Breadth was defined as the fraction of unique TCRs that were SARS-CoV-2-associated. Depth was defined as the fraction of total T cells that were SARS-CoV-2-associated. Using the MIRA data, each spike-specific TCR was assigned both to the spike region to which the TCR was reactive and to a CD4 or CD8 class. Log10-transformed breadth and depth values were compared by one-way ANOVA with Sidak's multiple comparisons tests. The table comes from immuneACCESS by way of TCRdb, which keeps in-frame sequences with V and J called. Part of the clones is missing from these tables; in studies checked, under half for an unresolved V gene and the rest for unknown reasons. V, J and clone size are taken as reported in that table, and D and trimming were inferred from the DNA itself. This sample holds 150,000 to 200,000 clones; around 93% were observed only once. The ten largest make up roughly 9.2% of the sample.

The time point label on this specimen signifies: baseline before first vaccination. Vaccinee samples were obtained from the UK trials COV001 and COV002, which included a single-blind randomized controlled phase 2/3 trial of AZD1222 (ChAdOx1 nCoV-19) in healthy adults. For TCRbeta chain sequencing, PBMC samples were collected from trial participants at day 0 and at day 28 after the second dose. This receptor was identified in an adult in good health. The sequencing here drew on peripheral blood, taken on day 0 of AZD1222 vaccination. Recombination linked TRBV5-1 to TRBJ2-5; a weak D assignment points to TRBD2 (5 bases agree). CDR3 loop: CASSPGISAEETQYF. The DNA reads as follows: TGCGCCAGCAGCCCAGGAATTAGCGCCGAAGAGACCCAGTACTTC.